These 9 T cell receptor beta chains were sequenced from one sample in a study of T-cell memory formation after mild COVID-19. In TCRdb, the 5' RACE reads were re-called with MiXCR into one record per CDR3 protein. The data show 400,000 to 500,000 distinct CDR3 sequences, over 15% seen once. Sequencing input: PBMCs or a T cell subset sorted from them (not recorded which). These receptors were obtained from an adult woman who had mild COVID-19 (a few samples of this study predate the infection). Cell type and time point are not known.

The rearrangement joins TRBV7-2 to TRBJ2-3; 11 nucleotides align to TRBD2. Germline lookup yields CDR1 SGHTA and CDR2 FQGNSA. The length of the CDR3 is 15 residues. J was trimmed by 2 bases and V by 5 bases; bases with no gene match: 3. The CDR3 sequence: CASSISGGDTDTQYF. DNA for the CDR3: TGTGCCAGCAGCATTAGCGGGGGGGACACAGATACGCAGTATTTT.

V and J are TRBV2 and TRBJ2-1, with TRBD1 matching 8 bases. J gave up 3 bases and V 10 bases, and 11 bases lay outside the gene matches. The germline CDR1 and CDR2 sequences are SNHLY and FYNNEI. This CDR3 is 15 amino acids long. CDR3 in amino acids: CAIQLGTGYYNEQFF. DNA of the CDR3: TGTGCCATCCAACTGGGGACAGGCTACTACAATGAGCAGTTCTTC.

The chain combines TRBV12-3 or TRBV12-4 with TRBJ1-1; D is perhaps TRBD1 (5 bases). This CDR3 spans 14 amino acids. Trimming left V 5 bases short and J 2 bases short, with 12 bases between. CDR3 DNA: TGTGCCAGCAGTCGGGGCAGGGCTAACACTGAAGCTTTCTTT. It translates to CASSRGRANTEAFF.

The sample holds a few counts of this clonotype. The V gene is TRBV20-1, the J gene TRBJ2-3, with D possibly TRBD2 on 6 matching bases. This CDR3 comprises 13 residues. The germline V gene has CDR1 DFQATT and CDR2 SNEGSKA (reference sequence). The V end lost 2 bases, the J end lost 8 bases, and 14 bases lay between the germline ends. The CDR3 DNA sequence: TGCAGTGCTAGAAGGGAGGAACGGCGTACGCAGTATTTT. Translated: CSARREERRTQYF.

This clonotype was observed a handful of times. This chain uses TRBV3-1 with TRBJ2-7; no reliable D call. The CDR3 is made up of 14 amino acids. Germline V gene lookup returns CDR1 LGHDT and CDR2 YNNKEL (reference sequence). Between the trimmed V and J ends, which lost 4 bases and 2 bases, there was a span of 12 bases. CDR3 nucleotides: TGTGCCAGCAGCCCCGGGCCGGACGCCTACGAGCAGTACTTC. This encodes CASSPGPDAYEQYF.

The chain uses TRBV24-1 and TRBJ2-1, with a weak D call TRBD1 (6 bases). V gave up 4 bases and J gave up 3 bases, with 15 bases separating them. This CDR3 contains 16 residues. CDR1 KGHDR and CDR2 SFDVKD come from the germline V gene. The CDR3 nucleotides read TGTGCCACCAGTGAGGCCGGGACAACCGTCTACAATGAGCAGTTCTTC. Translation: CATSEAGTTVYNEQFF.

This clonotype has a count of ten or more. The chain employs TRBV5-1 and TRBJ2-2; 8 bases are a match to TRBD1. Germline CDR1 is SGHRS and CDR2 is YFSETQ. The CDR3 consists of 15 residues. J lost 3 bases, V lost 3 bases, and 4 bases had no gene match. CDR3 amino acids: CASSSDRAYTGELFF. The CDR3 DNA sequence: TGCGCCAGCAGCTCGGACAGGGCCTACACCGGGGAGCTGTTTTTT.

The chain couples TRBV27 to TRBJ2-7; 9 bases line up with TRBD2. The CDR3 consists of 15 residues. The ends lost 5 bases at V and 3 bases at J; junction bases unmatched: 8. CDR1 and CDR2 (germline): MNHEY, SMNVEV (reference sequence). CDR3 nucleotide sequence: TGTGCCAGCAGTCGCCAACCTAGCGGGAACTACGAGCAGTACTTC. Its translation: CASSRQPSGNYEQYF.

This clonotype came up a few times. The chain employs TRBV7-3 and TRBJ2-1; D remains unclear. The CDR3 spans 13 residues. Trimming removed 5 bases at V and 9 bases at J, with 14 bases between. In germline, CDR1 is SGHTA, CDR2 FQGTGA. This CDR3 is CASSPRLGGEQFF. The CDR3 region has the DNA TGTGCCAGCAGCCCCCGGTTGGGCGGTGAGCAGTTCTTC. Full variable domain (rest looked up from reference TRBV7-3 and TRBJ2-1): GAGVSQTPSNKVTEKGKYVELRCDPISGHTALYWYRQSLGQGPEFLIYFQGTGAADDSGLPNDRFFAVRPEGSVSTLKIQRTERGDSAVYLCASSPRLGGEQFFGPGTRLTVL.